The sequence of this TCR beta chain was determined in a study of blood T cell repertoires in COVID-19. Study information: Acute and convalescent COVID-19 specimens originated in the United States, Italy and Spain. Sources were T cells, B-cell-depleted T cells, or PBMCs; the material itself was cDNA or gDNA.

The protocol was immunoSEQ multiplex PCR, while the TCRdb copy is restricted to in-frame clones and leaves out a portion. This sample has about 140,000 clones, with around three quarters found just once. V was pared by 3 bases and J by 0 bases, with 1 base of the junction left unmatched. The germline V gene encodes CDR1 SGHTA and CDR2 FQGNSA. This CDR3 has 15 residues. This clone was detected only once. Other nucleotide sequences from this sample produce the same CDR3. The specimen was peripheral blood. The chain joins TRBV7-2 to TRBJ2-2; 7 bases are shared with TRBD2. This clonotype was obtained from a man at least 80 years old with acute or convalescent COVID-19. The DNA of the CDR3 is TGTGCCAGCAGCTTGGGAGGGGCGAACACCGGGGAGCTGTTTTTT. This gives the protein CASSLGGANTGELFF.